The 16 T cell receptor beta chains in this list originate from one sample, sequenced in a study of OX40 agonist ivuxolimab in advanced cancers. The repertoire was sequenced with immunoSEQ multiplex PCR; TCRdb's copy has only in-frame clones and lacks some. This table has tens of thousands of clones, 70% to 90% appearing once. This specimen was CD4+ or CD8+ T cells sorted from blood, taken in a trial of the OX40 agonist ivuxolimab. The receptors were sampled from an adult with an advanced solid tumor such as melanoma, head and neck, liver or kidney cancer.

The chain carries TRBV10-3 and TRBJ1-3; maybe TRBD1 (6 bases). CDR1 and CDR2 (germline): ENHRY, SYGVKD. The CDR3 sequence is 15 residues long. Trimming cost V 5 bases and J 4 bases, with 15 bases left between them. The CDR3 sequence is CAISRTGTTGNTIYF. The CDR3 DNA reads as TGTGCCATCAGTCGGACCGGGACAACCGGAAACACCATATATTTT.

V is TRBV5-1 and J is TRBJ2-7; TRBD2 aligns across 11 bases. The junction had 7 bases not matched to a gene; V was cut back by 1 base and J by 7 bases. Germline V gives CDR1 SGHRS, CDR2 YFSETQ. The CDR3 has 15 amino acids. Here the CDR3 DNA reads TGCGCCAGCAGCTTGAGTAGCGGGGGGGCCGGTGAGCAGTACTTC. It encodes CASSLSSGGAGEQYF.

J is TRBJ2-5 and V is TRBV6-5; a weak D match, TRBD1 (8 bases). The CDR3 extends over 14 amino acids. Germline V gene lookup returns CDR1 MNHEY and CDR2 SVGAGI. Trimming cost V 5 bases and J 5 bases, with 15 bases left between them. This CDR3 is CASSEQGGGETQYF. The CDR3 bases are TGTGCCAGCAGTGAACAGGGGGGGGGTGAGACCCAGTACTTC.

This CDR3 is CASSLLASTYNEQFF. CDR3 nucleotide sequence: TGCGCCAGCAGCTTACTAGCGTCCACTTACAATGAGCAGTTCTTC. This chain connects TRBV5-1 to TRBJ2-1, with 7 bases matching TRBD2. After removal of 2 bases from V and 4 bases from J, the junction contained 6 bases not matched to a gene. The CDR3 is made up of 15 amino acids. The germline CDR1 and CDR2 sequences are SGHRS and YFSETQ.

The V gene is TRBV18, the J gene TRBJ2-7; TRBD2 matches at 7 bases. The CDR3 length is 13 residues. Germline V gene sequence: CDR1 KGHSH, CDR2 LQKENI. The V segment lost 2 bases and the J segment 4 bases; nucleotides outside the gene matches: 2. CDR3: CASSPGEGYEQYF. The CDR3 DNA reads TGTGCCAGCTCACCAGGGGAGGGGTACGAGCAGTACTTC.

For the CDR3, the DNA is TGTGCCAGCAGACGGCCGAGGGGAGGGCCCACTGAAGCTTTCTTT. This codes for CASRRPRGGPTEAFF. V gene TRBV6-8 combines with J gene TRBJ1-1; possible D gene TRBD1, 5 bases. Deletions cut 6 bases from V and 4 bases from J, with 18 bases between. Germline assignment: CDR1 MNHGY and CDR2 SAAAGT. CDR3 length equals 15 residues.

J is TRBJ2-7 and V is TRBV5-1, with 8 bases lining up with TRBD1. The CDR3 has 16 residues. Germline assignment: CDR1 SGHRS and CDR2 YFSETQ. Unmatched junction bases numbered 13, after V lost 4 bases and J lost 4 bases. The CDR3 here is CASSQVGQGVSYEQYF. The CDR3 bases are TGCGCCAGCAGCCAAGTAGGACAGGGCGTCTCGTACGAGCAGTACTTC.

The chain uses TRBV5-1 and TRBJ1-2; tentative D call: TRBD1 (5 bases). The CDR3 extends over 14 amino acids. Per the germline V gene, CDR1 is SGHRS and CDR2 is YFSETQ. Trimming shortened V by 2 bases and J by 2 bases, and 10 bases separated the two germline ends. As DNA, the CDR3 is TGCGCCAGCAGCTTCCGGGACGGGAACTATGGCTACACCTTC. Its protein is CASSFRDGNYGYTF.

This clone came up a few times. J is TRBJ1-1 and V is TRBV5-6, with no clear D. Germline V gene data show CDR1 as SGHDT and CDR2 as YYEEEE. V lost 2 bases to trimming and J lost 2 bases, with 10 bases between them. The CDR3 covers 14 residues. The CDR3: CASSFGHLNTEAFF. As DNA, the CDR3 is TGTGCCAGCAGCTTTGGTCACCTAAACACTGAAGCTTTCTTT.

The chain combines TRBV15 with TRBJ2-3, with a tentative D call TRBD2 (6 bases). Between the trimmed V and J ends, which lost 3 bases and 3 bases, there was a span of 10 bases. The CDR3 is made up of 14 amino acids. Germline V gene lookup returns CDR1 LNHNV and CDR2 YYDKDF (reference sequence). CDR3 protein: CATSSGGGTDTQYF. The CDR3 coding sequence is TGTGCCACCAGCAGCGGTGGGGGGACAGATACGCAGTATTTT.

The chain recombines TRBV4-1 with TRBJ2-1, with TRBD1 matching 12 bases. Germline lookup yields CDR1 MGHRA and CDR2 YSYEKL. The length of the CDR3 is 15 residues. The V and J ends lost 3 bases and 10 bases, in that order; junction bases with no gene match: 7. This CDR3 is CASSQTGQGAWEQFF. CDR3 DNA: TGCGCCAGCAGCCAGACGGGACAGGGGGCGTGGGAGCAGTTCTTC.

The CDR3 reads CASSPGQGVQPQHF. CDR3 DNA sequence: TGTGCCAGCTCACCCGGGCAGGGAGTTCAGCCCCAGCATTTT. The V gene is TRBV18, the J gene TRBJ1-5; weak D call: TRBD1 (5 bases). V gave up 3 bases and J gave up 6 bases, with 12 bases separating them. CDR1 and CDR2 from the germline V gene are KGHSH and LQKENI. This CDR3 is 14 amino acids long. The full variable domain, with the rest looked up from reference TRBV18 and TRBJ1-5, is NAGVMQNPRHLVRRRGQEARLRCSPMKGHSHVYWYRQLPEEGLKFMVYLQKENIIDESGMPKERFSAEFPKEGPSILRIQQVVRGDSAAYFCASSPGQGVQPQHFGDGTRLSIL.

CDR3 bases: TGTGCCAGTCACACCCCAGGAATTTTTACAGATACGCAGTATTTT. Residues: CASHTPGIFTDTQYF. This chain joins TRBV28 and TRBJ2-3; D is uncertain. The CDR3 has 15 residues. Trimming cost V 9 bases and J 3 bases, with 19 bases left between them. From germline, CDR1 is MDHEN and CDR2 SYDVKM.

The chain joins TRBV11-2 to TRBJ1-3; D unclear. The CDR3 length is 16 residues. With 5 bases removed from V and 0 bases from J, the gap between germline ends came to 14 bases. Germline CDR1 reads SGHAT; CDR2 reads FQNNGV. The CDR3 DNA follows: TGTGCCAGCAGCCCCTATGGGGTTCTCTCTGGAAACACCATATATTTT. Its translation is CASSPYGVLSGNTIYF.

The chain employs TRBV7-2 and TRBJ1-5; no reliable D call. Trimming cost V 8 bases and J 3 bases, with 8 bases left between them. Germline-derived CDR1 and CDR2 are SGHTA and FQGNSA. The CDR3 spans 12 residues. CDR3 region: CASRRPNQPQHF. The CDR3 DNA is TGTGCCAGCCGCAGACCCAATCAGCCCCAGCATTTT.

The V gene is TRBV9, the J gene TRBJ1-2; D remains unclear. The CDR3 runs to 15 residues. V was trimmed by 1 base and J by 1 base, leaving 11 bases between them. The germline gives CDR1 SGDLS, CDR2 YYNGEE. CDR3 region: CASSVMGTDNYGYTF. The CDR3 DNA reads TGTGCCAGCAGCGTAATGGGTACCGATAACTATGGCTACACCTTC.